The 6 T cell receptor beta chains given below trace back to one sample, sequenced in a study of T cell responses to AZD1222 COVID-19 vaccine. Sequencing used immunoSEQ multiplex PCR; TCRdb keeps in-frame clones, though not all of them. Here the sample spans approximately 120,000 clones, roughly 93% being singletons. Sample: peripheral blood, taken on day 0 of AZD1222 vaccination. The receptors were sampled from an adult in good health.

The chain uses TRBV12-3 or TRBV12-4 and TRBJ1-1; D is unresolved. V was clipped by 5 bases and J by 2 bases, with 9 bases between them. The CDR3 has 13 amino acids. CDR3 residues: CASSPQLNTEAFF. Here the CDR3 DNA reads TGTGCCAGCAGTCCTCAGCTAAACACTGAAGCTTTCTTT.

The J gene is TRBJ1-2, the V gene TRBV10-3, with D maybe TRBD1 (5 bases). The CDR3 is 12 amino acids. Trimming removed 5 bases at V and 7 bases at J, with 11 bases between. Germline assignment: CDR1 ENHRY and CDR2 SYGVKD. The CDR3: CAISNQGLGYTF. CDR3 DNA: TGTGCCATCAGTAACCAGGGTCTTGGCTACACCTTC.

V gene TRBV6-2 or TRBV6-3 combines with J gene TRBJ2-2; 9 nucleotides line up with TRBD2. The germline CDR1 and CDR2 sequences are MNHEY and SVGEGT. The CDR3 runs to 16 residues. The ends lost 4 bases at V and 7 bases at J; junction bases unmatched: 10. CDR3 amino acids: CASSSSGVSRVGELFF. The CDR3, as DNA: TGTGCCAGCAGTTCTAGCGGGGTGTCTCGTGTCGGGGAGCTGTTTTTT.

The rearrangement joins TRBV28 to TRBJ1-2, with 8 bases fitting TRBD1. V lost 5 bases and J lost 7; bases outside the gene matches: 6. CDR1 MDHEN and CDR2 SYDVKM come from the germline V gene. The CDR3 loop spans 13 amino acids. The CDR3 nucleotides read TGTGCCAGCAGTGGACAGGGCAGTTTTGGCTACACCTTC. Protein: CASSGQGSFGYTF.

CDR3 in DNA: TGTGCCAGCAGCTGGACAGGGTCCACTGGGGCCAACGTCCTGACTTTC. It specifies CASSWTGSTGANVLTF. The chain is built from TRBV11-1 and TRBJ2-6, with 8 bases matching TRBD1. Germline trimming cut 4 bases from V and 2 bases from J; bases unmatched to any gene: 4. The germline gives CDR1 SGHAT, CDR2 FQDESV (reference sequence). The CDR3 consists of 16 residues. The entire variable domain, with the rest obtained from reference TRBV11-1 and TRBJ2-6, is as follows: EAEVAQSPRYKITEKSQAVAFWCDPISGHATLYWYRQILGQGPELLVQFQDESVVDDSQLPKDRFSAERLKGVDSTLKIQPAELGDSAMYLCASSWTGSTGANVLTFGAGSRLTVL.

The CDR3 coding sequence is TGCGCCAGCAGCGCAGCCCTAGCTACTAAAGAGACCCAGTACTTC. Amino acid sequence: CASSAALATKETQYF. The chain uses TRBV5-1 and TRBJ2-5; perhaps TRBD2 as D (5 bases). Germline CDR1 SGHRS, CDR2 YFSETQ. CDR3 length: 15 amino acids. V lost 4 bases and J lost 3, with 16 bases in between.